The 2 T cell receptor beta chains below come from one sample, sequenced in a study of blood T cell repertoires in COVID-19. Libraries were prepared by immunoSEQ multiplex PCR; TCRdb keeps only in-frame clonotypes and omits some of them. The sample shows under 200,000 clones, about 87% of them seen only once. The sequenced sample was peripheral blood. These receptors all come from a man in his forties with active or convalescent COVID-19.

The V gene is TRBV7-9, the J gene TRBJ1-2; D remains ambiguous. CDR3 length: 11 amino acids. V was shortened by 2 bases and J by 6 bases, with 4 bases between the two germline ends. In germline, CDR1 is SEHNR, CDR2 FQNEAQ (reference sequence). The CDR3 DNA follows: TGTGCCAGCAGCTTATCGGATGGCTACACCTTC. As protein: CASSLSDGYTF.

V usage is TRBV5-4 and J usage is TRBJ2-3; D possibly corresponds to TRBD2 (6 bases). Trimming left V 4 bases short and J 0 bases short, with 15 bases between. Germline V gene sequence: CDR1 SGHNT, CDR2 YYREEE (reference sequence). There are 16 residues in the CDR3. The DNA of the CDR3 is TGTGCCAGCAGCGCGCGGGACGGCTCTAGCACAGATACGCAGTATTTT. Its translation is CASSARDGSSTDTQYF.